Listed below are T cell receptor beta chains from one sample, sequenced in a study of blood T cell repertoires in COVID-19. Method: immunoSEQ multiplex PCR; TCRdb's copy keeps in-frame clones and lacks some. The table has about 120,000 clones, about 90% seen once. The material sequenced was peripheral blood. The source is a woman in her sixties or seventies with COVID-19, enrolled during active disease. Each CDR3 is given with its conserved first and last residue. The D gene is left open where the match is weak. Clone size, where shown, is once, few, many, or a class for clones that have expanded.

j_gene | v_gene | d_gene | abundance | CDR3aa | CDR3nt
TRBJ2-3 | TRBV24-1 | TRBD2 | once | CATSDSGTSGEDTQYF | TGTGCCACCAGTGATTCCGGGACTAGCGGAGAAGATACGCAGTATTTT
TRBJ1-5 | TRBV2 | - | - | CASSPTGVQPQHF | TGTGCCAGCAGCCCAACGGGTGTGCAGCCCCAGCATTTT
TRBJ2-1 | TRBV5-1 | TRBD2 | - | CASSLGEGTRGNEQFF | TGCGCCAGCAGCTTGGGGGAAGGGACTAGGGGTAATGAGCAGTTCTTC
TRBJ2-1 | TRBV7-2 | TRBD2 | - | CASSLAGTSGLVDNEQFF | TGTGCCAGCAGCTTAGCCGGGACTAGCGGTTTAGTCGACAATGAGCAGTTCTTC
TRBJ1-3 | TRBV12-3/TRBV12-4 | TRBD1 | - | CASGTGVFDTIYF | TGTGCCAGCGGGACAGGGGTTTTTGACACCATATATTTT
TRBJ1-2 | TRBV5-6 | - | - | CASSFITTTNYGYTF | TGTGCCAGCAGTTTTATCACCACTACTAACTATGGCTACACCTTC
TRBJ2-5 | TRBV30 | - | once | CAWSVQPQETQYF | TGTGCCTGGAGTGTACAGCCCCAAGAGACCCAGTACTTC
TRBJ1-2 | TRBV7-8 | TRBD1 | - | CASSERQGAYGYTF | TGTGCCAGCAGCGAGCGACAGGGGGCTTATGGCTACACCTTC
TRBJ1-5 | TRBV3-1/TRBV3-2 | - | - | CASSQDYNQPQHF | TGTGCCAGCAGCCAAGATTACAATCAGCCCCAGCATTTT
TRBJ2-3 | TRBV19 | - | - | CASSWVVRGSTDTQYF | TGTGCCAGTAGTTGGGTGGTCCGGGGAAGCACAGATACGCAGTATTTT
TRBJ1-1 | TRBV24-1 | - | - | CATSLGMNTEAFF | TGTGCCACCAGTCTCGGGATGAACACTGAAGCTTTCTTT
TRBJ2-2 | TRBV30 | - | - | CAWSRGGGAGELFF | TGTGCCTGGAGTCGGGGAGGAGGTGCCGGGGAGCTGTTTTTT
TRBJ2-1 | TRBV30 | TRBD2 | - | CAWSVGSGASNEQFF | TGTGCCTGGAGTGTAGGTAGCGGGGCGAGCAATGAGCAGTTCTTC
TRBJ2-7 | TRBV7-3 | - | - | CASSVHRDSYEQYF | TGTGCCAGCAGCGTCCACAGGGATTCCTACGAGCAGTACTTC
TRBJ2-1 | TRBV5-1 | TRBD1 | - | CASSLDTGGGYEQFF | TGCGCCAGCAGCTTGGACACAGGGGGCGGCTATGAGCAGTTCTTC
TRBJ1-1 | TRBV5-1 | - | - | CASSLFGPNTEAFF | TGCGCCAGCAGCTTGTTCGGTCCGAACACTGAAGCTTTCTTT
TRBJ2-1 | TRBV10-3 | TRBD1 | - | CAIKGTGGSAGEQFF | TGTGCCATCAAGGGGACAGGGGGTTCCGCGGGTGAGCAGTTCTTC
TRBJ2-2 | TRBV27 | TRBD1 | - | CASSLSSGTARNTGELFF | TGTGCCAGCAGTTTATCGTCGGGGACAGCCAGGAACACCGGGGAGCTGTTTTTT
TRBJ1-2 | TRBV6-4 | - | - | CASRDGLTYTF | TGTGCCAGCAGAGATGGACTAACTTACACCTTC
TRBJ2-7 | TRBV6-5 | - | - | CASSYSSNFYEQYF | TGTGCCAGCAGTTACTCGAGTAACTTCTACGAGCAGTACTTC
TRBJ2-5 | TRBV6-5 | - | - | CASSYSRVQETQYF | TGTGCCAGCAGTTACTCTCGTGTACAAGAGACCCAGTACTTC
TRBJ1-5 | TRBV10-1 | - | - | CASSKGIGQPQHF | TGCGCCAGCAGTAAGGGGATAGGACAGCCCCAGCATTTT
TRBJ1-6 | TRBV7-3 | - | - | CASSLEGLNSPLHF | TGTGCCAGCAGCCTCGAGGGCCTAAATTCACCCCTCCACTTT
TRBJ1-5 | TRBV6-5 | - | few | CASSSIGRGNQPQHF | TGTGCCAGCAGTTCCATTGGCAGGGGCAATCAGCCCCAGCATTTT
TRBJ1-1 | TRBV12-3/TRBV12-4 | TRBD1 | once | CASGQGNSEAFF | TGTGCCAGCGGACAGGGGAACTCTGAAGCTTTCTTT
TRBJ1-6 | TRBV30 | - | - | CAWSVKAGNSPLHF | TGTGCCTGGAGTGTAAAGGCGGGCAATTCACCCCTCCACTTT
TRBJ1-6 | TRBV7-6 | - | once | CASRGDSPLHF | TGTGCCAGCAGGGGAGATTCACCCCTCCACTTT
TRBJ2-1 | TRBV4-2 | - | - | CASSQVNRNNEQFF | TGTGCCAGCAGCCAAGTCAACAGAAACAATGAGCAGTTCTTC
TRBJ2-7 | TRBV18 | TRBD1 | - | CASSPPDRGEQYF | TGTGCCAGCTCACCTCCTGACAGGGGCGAGCAGTACTTC
TRBJ2-2 | TRBV18 | - | once | CASSPQGLNTGELFF | TGTGCCAGCTCACCTCAGGGACTGAACACCGGGGAGCTGTTTTTT
TRBJ1-2 | TRBV5-1 | - | - | CASSRDKYYGYTF | TGCGCCAGCAGCAGAGACAAGTACTATGGCTACACCTTC
TRBJ1-6 | TRBV7-9 | - | - | CASSLHMDSPLHF | TGTGCCAGCAGCTTACACATGGATTCACCCCTCCACTTT
TRBJ1-2 | TRBV7-3 | TRBD1 | once | CASSLDRGSGYTF | TGTGCCAGCAGCCTTGACAGGGGGTCCGGCTACACCTTC
TRBJ1-2 | TRBV6-5 | TRBD1 | - | CASSRQGVGYGYTF | TGTGCCAGCAGTAGACAGGGTGTGGGCTATGGCTACACCTTC
TRBJ1-2 | TRBV7-2 | - | once | CASSLGQPDSNYGYTF | TGTGCCAGCAGCTTAGGACAGCCAGACTCTAACTATGGCTACACCTTC
TRBJ1-4 | TRBV11-2 | TRBD1 | - | CASSPARTGLREKLFF | TGTGCCAGCAGCCCCGCAAGGACAGGGTTACGCGAAAAACTGTTTTTT
TRBJ1-2 | TRBV12-5 | TRBD1 | - | CASGAPGTGGTSNYGYTF | TGTGCTAGTGGGGCCCCCGGGACAGGGGGTACGTCTAACTATGGCTACACCTTC
TRBJ2-5 | TRBV27 | - | - | CASSVQPQETQYF | TGTGCCAGCAGTGTACAGCCCCAAGAGACCCAGTACTTC
TRBJ2-7 | TRBV29-1 | TRBD1 | - | CSVAPHSGRTGGVIGNYEQYF | TGCAGCGTTGCCCCCCACTCTGGGCGGACAGGGGGCGTGATTGGTAACTACGAGCAGTACTTC
TRBJ2-1 | TRBV11-1 | - | - | CASSFAGVLNYNEQFF | TGTGCCAGCAGCTTTGCCGGGGTGCTTAACTACAATGAGCAGTTCTTC
TRBJ1-6 | TRBV11-2 | - | - | CASSLSPYNSPLHF | TGTGCCAGCAGCTTGAGTCCGTATAATTCACCCCTCCACTTT
TRBJ2-1 | TRBV6-2/TRBV6-3 | - | - | CASSSDSNEQFF | TGTGCCAGCAGTTCGGACTCAAATGAGCAGTTCTTC
TRBJ2-1 | TRBV27 | TRBD2 | - | CASSFWGGNEQFF | TGTGCCAGCAGTTTCTGGGGGGGTAATGAGCAGTTCTTC
TRBJ1-2 | TRBV6-5 | TRBD1 | - | CASSPGTGLDYTF | TGTGCCAGCAGCCCCGGGACAGGGTTGGACTACACCTTC
TRBJ2-7 | TRBV3-1/TRBV3-2 | TRBD2 | - | CASSPTWDGGEYEQYF | TGTGCCAGCAGCCCCACTTGGGACGGGGGGGAGTACGAGCAGTACTTC
TRBJ2-7 | TRBV3-1/TRBV3-2 | - | - | CASSQGQTYEQYF | TGTGCCAGCAGCCAAGGGCAGACCTACGAGCAGTACTTC
TRBJ1-2 | TRBV4-3 | TRBD1 | - | CASSQDPYGDSVGGYTF | TGCGCCAGCAGCCAAGATCCGTACGGGGACAGCGTCGGTGGCTACACCTTC
TRBJ1-2 | TRBV20-1 | - | - | CSQEKGVGYTF | TGCAGTCAAGAAAAGGGGGTTGGCTACACCTTC
TRBJ2-3 | TRBV11-2 | TRBD1 | - | CASSFTSRGRGTDTQYF | TGTGCCAGCAGCTTCACCTCCAGGGGGCGCGGCACAGATACGCAGTATTTT
TRBJ1-5 | TRBV7-9 | TRBD1 | - | CASSSWDSSWPQHF | TGTGCCAGCAGCTCTTGGGACAGTTCCTGGCCCCAGCATTTT
TRBJ1-1 | TRBV7-2 | - | - | CASSLKGGYTEAFF | TGTGCCAGCAGCTTAAAGGGAGGATACACTGAAGCTTTCTTT
TRBJ2-7 | TRBV5-4 | TRBD1 | - | CASSLGWTGANEQYF | TGTGCCAGCAGCTTAGGATGGACAGGGGCAAACGAGCAGTACTTC
TRBJ1-2 | TRBV6-2/TRBV6-3 | - | - | CASSRDSERVYGYTF | TGTGCCAGCAGCCGCGACTCCGAACGGGTGTATGGCTACACCTTC
TRBJ2-2 | TRBV2 | TRBD1 | - | CASSEGPGQGARGKLFF | TGTGCCAGCAGTGAAGGTCCGGGACAGGGGGCGCGAGGAAAGCTGTTTTTT
TRBJ1-5 | TRBV7-9 | - | - | CASSAPGTQGNQPQHF | TGTGCCAGCAGCGCCCCAGGTACACAGGGAAATCAGCCCCAGCATTTT
TRBJ2-1 | TRBV4-2 | TRBD2 | - | CASSHSYTGRLAGGPYNEQFF | TGTGCCAGCAGCCACTCTTATACTGGGCGACTAGCGGGGGGTCCCTACAATGAGCAGTTCTTC
TRBJ1-1 | TRBV7-3 | TRBD1 | - | CASSSQGDTEAFF | TGTGCCAGCAGCTCCCAGGGGGACACTGAAGCTTTCTTT
TRBJ2-5 | TRBV7-2 | - | - | CASSPFLWRGTETQYF | TGTGCCAGCAGCCCCTTTTTGTGGCGGGGAACGGAGACCCAGTACTTC
TRBJ2-1 | TRBV23-1 | TRBD2 | - | CATMVAPRPSGGRNEQFF | TGCGCCACTATGGTGGCACCTCGCCCTAGCGGGGGAAGGAATGAGCAGTTCTTC